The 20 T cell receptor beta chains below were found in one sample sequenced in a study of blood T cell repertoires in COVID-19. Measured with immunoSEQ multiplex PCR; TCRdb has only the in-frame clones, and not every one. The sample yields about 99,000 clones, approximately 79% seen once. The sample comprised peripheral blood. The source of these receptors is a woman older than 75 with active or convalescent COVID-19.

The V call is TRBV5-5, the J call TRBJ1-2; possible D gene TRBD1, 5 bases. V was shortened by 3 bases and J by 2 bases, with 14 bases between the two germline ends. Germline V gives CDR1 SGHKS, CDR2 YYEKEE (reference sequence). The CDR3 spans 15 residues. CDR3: CASSWATAKNYGYTF. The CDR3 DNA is TGTGCCAGCAGCTGGGCGACAGCTAAAAACTATGGCTACACCTTC. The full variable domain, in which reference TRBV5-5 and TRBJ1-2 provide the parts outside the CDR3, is DAGVTQSPTHLIKTRGQQVTLRCSPISGHKSVSWYQQVLGQGPQFIFQYYEKEERGRGNFPDRFSARQFPNYSSELNVNALLLGDSALYLCASSWATAKNYGYTFGSGTRLTVV.

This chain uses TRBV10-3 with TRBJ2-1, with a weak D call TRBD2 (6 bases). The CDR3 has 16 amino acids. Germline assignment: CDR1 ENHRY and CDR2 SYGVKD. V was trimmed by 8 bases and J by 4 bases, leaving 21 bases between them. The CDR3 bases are TGTGCCATCTCGGCTAGCGATCAGGTGGGGTACAATGAGCAGTTCTTC. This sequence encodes CAISASDQVGYNEQFF.

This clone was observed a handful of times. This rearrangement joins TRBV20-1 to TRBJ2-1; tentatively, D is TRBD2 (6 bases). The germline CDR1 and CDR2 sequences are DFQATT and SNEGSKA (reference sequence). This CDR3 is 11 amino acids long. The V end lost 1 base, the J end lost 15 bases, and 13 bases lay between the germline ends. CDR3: CSARARDSLFF. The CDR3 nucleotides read TGCAGTGCTAGAGCGCGGGATTCCCTGTTCTTC.

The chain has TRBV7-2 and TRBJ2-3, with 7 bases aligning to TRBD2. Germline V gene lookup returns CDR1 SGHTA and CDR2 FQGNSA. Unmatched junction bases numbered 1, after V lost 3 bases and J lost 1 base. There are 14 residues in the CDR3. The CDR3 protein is CASSFLAGTDTQYF. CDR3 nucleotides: TGTGCCAGCAGCTTCCTAGCGGGCACAGATACGCAGTATTTT.

The CDR3 reads CASSRWGDDINQPQHF. CDR3 nucleotide sequence: TGTGCCAGCAGTAGATGGGGGGATGACATCAATCAGCCCCAGCATTTT. This chain connects TRBV4-2 to TRBJ1-5; tentative D call: TRBD1 (5 bases). CDR3 length: 16 residues. The V gene's germline CDR1 is LGHNA and CDR2 YNFKEQ. Trimming pared 6 bases from V and 3 bases from J, leaving 18 bases between.

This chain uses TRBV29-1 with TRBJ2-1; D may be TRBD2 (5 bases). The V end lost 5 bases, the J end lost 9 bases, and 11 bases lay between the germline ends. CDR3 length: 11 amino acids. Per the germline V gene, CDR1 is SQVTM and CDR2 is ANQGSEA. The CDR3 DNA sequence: TGCAGCGTTCTCGGGATGCGTGAGCAGTTCTTC. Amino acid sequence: CSVLGMREQFF.

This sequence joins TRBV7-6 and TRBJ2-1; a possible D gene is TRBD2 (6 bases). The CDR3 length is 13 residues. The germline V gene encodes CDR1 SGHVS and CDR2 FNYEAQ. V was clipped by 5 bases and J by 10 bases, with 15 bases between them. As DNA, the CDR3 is TGTGCCAGCAGCCCCTCTAGGACTACCGAGCAGTTCTTC. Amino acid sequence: CASSPSRTTEQFF.

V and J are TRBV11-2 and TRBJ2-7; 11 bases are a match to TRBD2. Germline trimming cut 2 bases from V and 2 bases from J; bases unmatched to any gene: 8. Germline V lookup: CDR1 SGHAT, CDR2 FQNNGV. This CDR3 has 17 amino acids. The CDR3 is CASSLLAGTSGAYEQYF. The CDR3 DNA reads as TGTGCCAGCAGCTTACTAGCAGGGACTAGCGGCGCCTACGAGCAGTACTTC. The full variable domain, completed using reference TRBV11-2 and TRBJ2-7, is EAGVAQSPRYKIIEKRQSVAFWCNPISGHATLYWYQQILGQGPKLLIQFQNNGVVDDSQLPKDRFSAERLKGVDSTLKIQPAKLEDSAVYLCASSLLAGTSGAYEQYFGPGTRLTVT.

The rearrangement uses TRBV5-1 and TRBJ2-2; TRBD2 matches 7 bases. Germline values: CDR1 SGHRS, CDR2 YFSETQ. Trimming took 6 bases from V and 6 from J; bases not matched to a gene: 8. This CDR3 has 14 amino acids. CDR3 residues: CASTDRGGSGELFF. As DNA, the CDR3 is TGCGCCAGCACGGATCGGGGAGGGTCCGGGGAGCTGTTTTTT.

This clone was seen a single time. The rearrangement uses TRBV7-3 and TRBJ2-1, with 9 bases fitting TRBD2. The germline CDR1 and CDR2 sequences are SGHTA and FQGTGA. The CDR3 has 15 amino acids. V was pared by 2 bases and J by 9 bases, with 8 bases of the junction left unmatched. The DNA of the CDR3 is TGTGCCAGCAGCTTAGTGGCGGGAGGGTTAGTTGAGCAGTTCTTC. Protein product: CASSLVAGGLVEQFF.

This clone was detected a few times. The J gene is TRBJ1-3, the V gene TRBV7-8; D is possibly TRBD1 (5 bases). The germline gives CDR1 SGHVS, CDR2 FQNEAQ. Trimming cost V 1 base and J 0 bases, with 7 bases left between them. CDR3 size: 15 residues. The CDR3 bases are TGTGCCAGCAGCTTAGTTGGGGCCTCTGGAAACACCATATATTTT. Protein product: CASSLVGASGNTIYF.

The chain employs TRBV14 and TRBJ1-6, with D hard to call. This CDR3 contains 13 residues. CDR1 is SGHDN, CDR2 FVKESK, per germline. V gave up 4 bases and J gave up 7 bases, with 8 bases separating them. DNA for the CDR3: TGTGCCAGCAGCCTTTACAGCAATTCACCCCTCCACTTT. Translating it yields CASSLYSNSPLHF.

The CDR3 loop reads CASSSRDQETQYF. The CDR3 nucleotides are TGTGCCAGCAGCTCGAGGGACCAAGAGACCCAGTACTTC. V usage is TRBV7-2 and J usage is TRBJ2-5; D possibly corresponds to TRBD2 (5 bases). This CDR3 is 13 amino acids long. The V end lost 4 bases, the J end lost 0 bases, and 6 bases lay between the germline ends. Germline assignment: CDR1 SGHTA and CDR2 FQGNSA.

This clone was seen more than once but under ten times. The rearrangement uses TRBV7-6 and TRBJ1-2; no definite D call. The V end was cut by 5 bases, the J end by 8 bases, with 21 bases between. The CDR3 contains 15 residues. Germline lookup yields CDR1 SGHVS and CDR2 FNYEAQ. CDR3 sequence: CASSPEARGAGGYTF. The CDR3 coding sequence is TGTGCCAGCAGCCCAGAGGCCCGGGGAGCGGGAGGCTACACCTTC.

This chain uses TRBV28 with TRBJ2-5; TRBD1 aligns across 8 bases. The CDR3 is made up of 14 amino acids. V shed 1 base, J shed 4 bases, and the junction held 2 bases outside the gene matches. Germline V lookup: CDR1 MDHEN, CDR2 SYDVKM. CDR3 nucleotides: TGTGCCAGCAGTTTATCGGGGACAGGAGAGACCCAGTACTTC. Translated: CASSLSGTGETQYF.

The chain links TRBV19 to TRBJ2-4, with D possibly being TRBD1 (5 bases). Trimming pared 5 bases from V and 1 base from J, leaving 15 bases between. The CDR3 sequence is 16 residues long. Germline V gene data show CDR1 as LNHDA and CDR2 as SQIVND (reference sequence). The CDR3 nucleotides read TGTGCCAGTAGTGATGGGGCCGTAGTCGCCAAAAACATTCAGTACTTC. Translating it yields CASSDGAVVAKNIQYF. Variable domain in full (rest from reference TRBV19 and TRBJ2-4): DGGITQSPKYLFRKEGQNVTLSCEQNLNHDAMYWYRQDPGQGLRLIYYSQIVNDFQKGDIAEGYSVSREKKESFPLTVTSAQKNPTAFYLCASSDGAVVAKNIQYFGAGTRLSVL.

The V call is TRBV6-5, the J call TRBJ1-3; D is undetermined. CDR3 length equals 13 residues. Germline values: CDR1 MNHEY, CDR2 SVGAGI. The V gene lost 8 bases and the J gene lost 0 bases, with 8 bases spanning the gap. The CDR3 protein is CASQDNSGNTIYF. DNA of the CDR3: TGTGCCAGCCAGGATAACTCTGGAAACACCATATATTTT.

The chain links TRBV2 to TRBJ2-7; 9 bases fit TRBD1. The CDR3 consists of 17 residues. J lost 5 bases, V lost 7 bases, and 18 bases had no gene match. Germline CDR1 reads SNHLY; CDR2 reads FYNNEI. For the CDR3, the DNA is TGTGCCAGCACCCGAAACCACCTTCCGGGACAGGGTCACGAGCAGTACTTC. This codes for CASTRNHLPGQGHEQYF.

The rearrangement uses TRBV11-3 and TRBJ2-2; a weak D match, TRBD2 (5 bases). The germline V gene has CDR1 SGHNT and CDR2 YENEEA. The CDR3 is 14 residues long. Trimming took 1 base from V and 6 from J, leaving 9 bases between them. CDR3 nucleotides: TGTGCCAGCAGCTTAGGGCGGGTTCCCGGGGAGCTGTTTTTT. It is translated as CASSLGRVPGELFF.

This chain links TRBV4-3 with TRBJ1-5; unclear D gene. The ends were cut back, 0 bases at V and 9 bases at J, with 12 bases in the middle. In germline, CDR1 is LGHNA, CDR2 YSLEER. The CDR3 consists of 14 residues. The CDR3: CASSQELRLRPQHF. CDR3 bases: TGCGCCAGCAGCCAAGAGCTCCGACTCCGGCCCCAGCATTTT.